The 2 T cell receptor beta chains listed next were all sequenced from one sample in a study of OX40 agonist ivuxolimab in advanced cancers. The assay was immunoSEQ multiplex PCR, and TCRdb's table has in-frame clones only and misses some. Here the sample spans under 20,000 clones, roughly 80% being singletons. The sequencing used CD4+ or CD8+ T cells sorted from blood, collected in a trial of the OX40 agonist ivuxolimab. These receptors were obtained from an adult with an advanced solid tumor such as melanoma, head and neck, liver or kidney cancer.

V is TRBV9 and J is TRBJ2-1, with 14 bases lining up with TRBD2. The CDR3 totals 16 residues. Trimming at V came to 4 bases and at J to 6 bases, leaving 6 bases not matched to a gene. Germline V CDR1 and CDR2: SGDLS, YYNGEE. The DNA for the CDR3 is TGTGCCAGCAGCTCGCGGACTAGCGGGAGGTTCAATGAGCAGTTCTTC. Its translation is CASSSRTSGRFNEQFF.

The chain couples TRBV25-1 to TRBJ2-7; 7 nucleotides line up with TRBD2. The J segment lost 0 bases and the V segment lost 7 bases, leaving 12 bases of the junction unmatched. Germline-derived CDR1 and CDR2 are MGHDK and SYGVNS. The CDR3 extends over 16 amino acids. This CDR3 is CASTGRGTSSSYEQYF. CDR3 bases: TGTGCCAGCACCGGGCGGGGGACGTCAAGCTCCTACGAGCAGTACTTC.